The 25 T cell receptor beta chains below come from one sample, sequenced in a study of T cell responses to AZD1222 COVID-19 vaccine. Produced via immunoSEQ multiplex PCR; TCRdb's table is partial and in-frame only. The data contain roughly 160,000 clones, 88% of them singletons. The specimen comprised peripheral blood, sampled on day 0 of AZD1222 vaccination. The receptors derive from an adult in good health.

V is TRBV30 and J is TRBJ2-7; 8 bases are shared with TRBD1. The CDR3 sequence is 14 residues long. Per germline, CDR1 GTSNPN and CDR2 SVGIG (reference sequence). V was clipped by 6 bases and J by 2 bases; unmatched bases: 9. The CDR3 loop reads CACSGQGGAYEQYF. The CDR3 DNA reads TGTGCCTGCTCCGGACAGGGTGGTGCCTACGAGCAGTACTTC. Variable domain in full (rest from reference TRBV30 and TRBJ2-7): SQTIHQWPATLVQPVGSPLSLECTVEGTSNPNLYWYRQAAGRGLQLLFYSVGIGQISSEVPQNLSASRPQDRQFILSSKKLLLSDSGFYLCACSGQGGAYEQYFGPGTRLTVT.

CDR3 DNA sequence: TGTGCCAGCAGCTTAGGCACCGGGACAGTACATTCACCCCTCCACTTT. It specifies CASSLGTGTVHSPLHF. The rearrangement links TRBV11-1 to TRBJ1-6; 7 nucleotides line up with TRBD1. The CDR3 consists of 16 residues. CDR1 SGHAT and CDR2 FQDESV come from the germline V gene (reference sequence). The junction had 8 bases not matched to a gene; V was cut back by 1 base and J by 8 bases.

This chain's CDR3 is CASRLGTSGTYNEQFF. As DNA, the CDR3 is TGTGCCAGCAGATTAGGGACTAGCGGTACCTACAATGAGCAGTTCTTC. The chain employs TRBV28 and TRBJ2-1; 11 bases line up with TRBD2. From germline, CDR1 is MDHEN and CDR2 SYDVKM. After removal of 6 bases from V and 2 bases from J, the junction contained 6 bases not matched to a gene. The CDR3 contains 16 residues.

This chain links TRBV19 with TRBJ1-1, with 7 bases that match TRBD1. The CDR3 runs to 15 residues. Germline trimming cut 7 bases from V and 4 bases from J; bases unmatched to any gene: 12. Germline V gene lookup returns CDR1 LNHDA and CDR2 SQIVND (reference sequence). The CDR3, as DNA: TGTGCCAGTACGGAGGTAGGGGGCGTAATCACTGAAGCTTTCTTT. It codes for CASTEVGGVITEAFF.

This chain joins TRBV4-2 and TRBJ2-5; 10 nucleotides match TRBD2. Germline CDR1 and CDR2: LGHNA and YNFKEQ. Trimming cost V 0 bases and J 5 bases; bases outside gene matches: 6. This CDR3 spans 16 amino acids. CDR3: CASSQESGRAQETQYF. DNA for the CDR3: TGTGCCAGCAGCCAAGAAAGCGGGAGGGCCCAGGAGACCCAGTACTTC.

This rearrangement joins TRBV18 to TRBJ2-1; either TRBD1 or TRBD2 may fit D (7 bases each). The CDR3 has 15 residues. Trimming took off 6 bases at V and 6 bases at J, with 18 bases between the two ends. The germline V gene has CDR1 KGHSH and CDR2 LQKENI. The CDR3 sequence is CASSPQGGLINEQFF. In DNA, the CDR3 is TGTGCCAGCTCGCCGCAGGGGGGGCTCATCAATGAGCAGTTCTTC.

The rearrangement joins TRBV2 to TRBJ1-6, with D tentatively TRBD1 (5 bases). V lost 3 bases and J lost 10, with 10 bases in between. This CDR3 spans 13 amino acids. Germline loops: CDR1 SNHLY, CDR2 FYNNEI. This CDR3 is CASSEVRDSPLHF. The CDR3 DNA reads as TGTGCCAGCAGTGAGGTGCGGGACTCACCCCTCCACTTT.

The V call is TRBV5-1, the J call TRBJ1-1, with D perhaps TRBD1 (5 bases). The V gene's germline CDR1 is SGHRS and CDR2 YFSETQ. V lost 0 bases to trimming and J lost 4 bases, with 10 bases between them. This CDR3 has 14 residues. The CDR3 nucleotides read TGCGCCAGCAGCTTGGGCACAGGCATCACTGAAGCTTTCTTT. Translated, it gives CASSLGTGITEAFF.

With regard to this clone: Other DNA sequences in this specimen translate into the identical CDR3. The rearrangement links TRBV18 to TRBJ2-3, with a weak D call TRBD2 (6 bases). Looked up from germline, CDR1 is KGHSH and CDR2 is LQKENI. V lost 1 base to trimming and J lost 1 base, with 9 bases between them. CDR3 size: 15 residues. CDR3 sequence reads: CASSPRREGTDTQYF. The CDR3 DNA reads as TGTGCCAGCTCACCACGGCGGGAAGGCACAGATACGCAGTATTTT.

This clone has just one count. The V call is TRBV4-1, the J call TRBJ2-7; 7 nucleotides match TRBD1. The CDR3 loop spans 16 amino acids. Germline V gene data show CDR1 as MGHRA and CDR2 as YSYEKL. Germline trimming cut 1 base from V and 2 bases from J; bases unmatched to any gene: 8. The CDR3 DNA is TGCGCCAGCAGCCAAGGAGGAGACAGGGTGACCTACGAGCAGTACTTC. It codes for CASSQGGDRVTYEQYF.

The chain's CDR3 is CASSFETASSYNSPLHF. The CDR3 DNA is TGTGCCAGTAGTTTCGAGACAGCGAGCTCCTATAATTCACCCCTCCACTTT. The chain employs TRBV19 and TRBJ1-6; D may be TRBD1 (5 bases). CDR3 size: 17 residues. Germline values: CDR1 LNHDA, CDR2 SQIVND (reference sequence). V lost 5 bases, J lost 0 bases, and 14 bases lay in between.

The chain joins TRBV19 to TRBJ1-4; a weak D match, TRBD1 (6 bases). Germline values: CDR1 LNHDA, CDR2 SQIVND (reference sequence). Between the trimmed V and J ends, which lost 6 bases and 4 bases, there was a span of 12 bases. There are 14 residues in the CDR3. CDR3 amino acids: CASSRQADNEKLFF. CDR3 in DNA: TGTGCCAGTAGCAGACAGGCGGATAATGAAAAACTGTTTTTT.

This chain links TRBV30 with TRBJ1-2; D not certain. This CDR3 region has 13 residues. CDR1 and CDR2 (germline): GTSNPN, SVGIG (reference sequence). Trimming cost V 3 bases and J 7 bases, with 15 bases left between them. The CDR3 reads CAWSLEDPRGYTF. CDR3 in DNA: TGTGCCTGGAGCCTTGAGGATCCTCGTGGCTACACCTTC.

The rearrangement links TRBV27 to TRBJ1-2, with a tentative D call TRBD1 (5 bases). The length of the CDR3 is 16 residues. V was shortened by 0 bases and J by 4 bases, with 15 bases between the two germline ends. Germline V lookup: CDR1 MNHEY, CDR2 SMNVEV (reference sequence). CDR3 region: CASSLSLVRGPYGYTF. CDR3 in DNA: TGTGCCAGCAGTTTATCGTTGGTAAGGGGACCCTATGGCTACACCTTC.

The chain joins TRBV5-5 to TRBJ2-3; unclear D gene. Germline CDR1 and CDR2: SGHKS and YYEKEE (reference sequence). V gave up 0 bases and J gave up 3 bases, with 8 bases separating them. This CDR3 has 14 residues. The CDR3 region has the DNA TGTGCCAGCAGCTTGGAACAGCAAACAGATACGCAGTATTTT. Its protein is CASSLEQQTDTQYF.

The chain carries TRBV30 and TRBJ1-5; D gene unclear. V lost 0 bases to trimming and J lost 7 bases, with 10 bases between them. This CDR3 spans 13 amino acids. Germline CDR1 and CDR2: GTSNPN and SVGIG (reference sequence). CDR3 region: CAWSVTGTQPQHF. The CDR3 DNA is TGTGCCTGGAGTGTCACGGGAACCCAGCCCCAGCATTTT.

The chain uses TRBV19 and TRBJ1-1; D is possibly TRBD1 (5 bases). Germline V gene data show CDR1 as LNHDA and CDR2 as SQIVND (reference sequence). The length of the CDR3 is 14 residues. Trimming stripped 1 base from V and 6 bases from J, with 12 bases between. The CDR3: CASSIVGLGAEAFF. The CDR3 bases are TGTGCCAGTAGTATAGTCGGGTTAGGGGCTGAAGCTTTCTTT.

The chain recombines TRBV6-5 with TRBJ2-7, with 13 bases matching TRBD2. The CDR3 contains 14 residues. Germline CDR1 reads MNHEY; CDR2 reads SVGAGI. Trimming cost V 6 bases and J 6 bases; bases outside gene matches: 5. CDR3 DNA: TGTGCCAGCAGGGGGGGACTAGCGGGGCGCGAGCAGTACTTC. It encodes CASRGGLAGREQYF.

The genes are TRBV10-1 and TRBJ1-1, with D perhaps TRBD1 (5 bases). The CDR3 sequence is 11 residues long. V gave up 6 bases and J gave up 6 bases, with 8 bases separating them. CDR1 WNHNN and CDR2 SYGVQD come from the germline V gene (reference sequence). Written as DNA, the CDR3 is TGCGCCAGCAGCGACAGCTCTGAAGCTTTCTTT. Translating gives CASSDSSEAFF.

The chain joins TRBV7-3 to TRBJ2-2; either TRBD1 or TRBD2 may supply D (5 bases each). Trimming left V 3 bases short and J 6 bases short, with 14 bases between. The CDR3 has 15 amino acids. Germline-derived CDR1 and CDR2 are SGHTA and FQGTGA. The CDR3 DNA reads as TGTGCCAGCAGCTTTTCCGGGACCCTGCCCGGGGAGCTGTTTTTT. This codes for CASSFSGTLPGELFF. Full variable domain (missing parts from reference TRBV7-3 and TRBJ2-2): GAGVSQTPSNKVTEKGKYVELRCDPISGHTALYWYRQSLGQGPEFLIYFQGTGAADDSGLPNDRFFAVRPEGSVSTLKIQRTERGDSAVYLCASSFSGTLPGELFFGEGSRLTVL.

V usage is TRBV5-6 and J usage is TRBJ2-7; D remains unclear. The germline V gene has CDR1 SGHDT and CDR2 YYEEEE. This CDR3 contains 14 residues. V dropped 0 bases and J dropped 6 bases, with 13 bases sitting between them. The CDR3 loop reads CASSLAVLGIEQYF. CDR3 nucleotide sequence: TGTGCCAGCAGCTTGGCCGTTCTGGGGATCGAGCAGTACTTC. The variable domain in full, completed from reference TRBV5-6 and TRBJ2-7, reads DAGVTQSPTHLIKTRGQQVTLRCSPKSGHDTVSWYQQALGQGPQFIFQYYEEEERQRGNFPDRFSGHQFPNYSSELNVNALLLGDSALYLCASSLAVLGIEQYFGPGTRLTVT.

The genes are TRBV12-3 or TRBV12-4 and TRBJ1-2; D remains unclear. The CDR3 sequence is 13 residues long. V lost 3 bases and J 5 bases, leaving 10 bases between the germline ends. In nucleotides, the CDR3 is TGTGCCAGCAGTTTCAACGGTCCATATGGCTACACCTTC. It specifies CASSFNGPYGYTF.

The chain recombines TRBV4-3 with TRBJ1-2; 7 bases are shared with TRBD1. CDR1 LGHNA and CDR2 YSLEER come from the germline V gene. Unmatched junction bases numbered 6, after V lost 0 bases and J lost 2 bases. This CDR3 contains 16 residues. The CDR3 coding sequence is TGCGCCAGCAGCCAAGATTCAACGGGACAGAACTATGGCTACACCTTC. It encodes CASSQDSTGQNYGYTF.

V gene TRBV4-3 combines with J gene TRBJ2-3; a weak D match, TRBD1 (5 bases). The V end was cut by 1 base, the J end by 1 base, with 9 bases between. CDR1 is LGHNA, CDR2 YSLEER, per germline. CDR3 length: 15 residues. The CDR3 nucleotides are TGCGCCAGCAGCCAAGCGGTCAGGGGCACAGATACGCAGTATTTT. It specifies CASSQAVRGTDTQYF.

The CDR3 DNA reads TGTGCCAGCAGTCAGACAGGGTTCAAAAACATTCAGTACTTC. It translates to CASSQTGFKNIQYF. The chain employs TRBV27 and TRBJ2-4, with 7 bases fitting TRBD1. The CDR3 consists of 14 residues. Trimming cost V 5 bases and J 3 bases; bases outside gene matches: 4. Germline lookup yields CDR1 MNHEY and CDR2 SMNVEV (reference sequence).